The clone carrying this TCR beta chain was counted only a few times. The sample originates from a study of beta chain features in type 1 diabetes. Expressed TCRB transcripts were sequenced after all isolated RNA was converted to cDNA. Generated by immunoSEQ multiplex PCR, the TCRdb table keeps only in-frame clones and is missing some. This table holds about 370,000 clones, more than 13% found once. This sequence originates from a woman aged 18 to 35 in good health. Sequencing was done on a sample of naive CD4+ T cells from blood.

The CDR3 spells CASSLTLAGYNEQFF. The CDR3 region has the DNA TGTGCCAGCAGCTTAACACTAGCGGGGTACAATGAGCAGTTCTTC. The chain joins TRBV7-3 to TRBJ2-1; 10 positions agree with TRBD2. The germline gives CDR1 SGHTA, CDR2 FQGTGA. CDR3 length: 15 residues. J was trimmed by 4 bases and V by 0 bases; bases with no gene match: 0.